This entry lists 18 T cell receptor beta chains sequenced from one sample in a study of CD8+ T cells in alopecia areata. Extraction of RNA preceded its reverse transcription into cDNA, which served as the sequencing template. The table came from immunoSEQ multiplex PCR; TCRdb's copy has only in-frame clones and leaves some out. Of more than 85,000 clones in the sample, under 45% were seen once. Sequencing was done on a sample of CD4+ T cells sorted from blood. The receptors here all came from a human donor with alopecia areata.

The genes are TRBV30 and TRBJ2-6, with no clear D. Germline assignment: CDR1 GTSNPN and CDR2 SVGIG (reference sequence). V was pared by 0 bases and J by 1 base, with 13 bases between. The CDR3 contains 17 residues. For the CDR3, the DNA is TGTGCCTGGAGTGTACACTCTTGGAGATCTGGGGCCAACGTCCTGACTTTC. Amino acid sequence: CAWSVHSWRSGANVLTF.

The chain combines TRBV29-1 with TRBJ2-1; TRBD1 matches at 7 bases. Germline CDR1 SQVTM, CDR2 ANQGSEA. V lost 7 bases, J lost 5 bases, and 5 bases stayed unmatched. The CDR3 sequence is 12 residues long. In nucleotides, the CDR3 is TGCAGCGGTGGGACAGCGAACAATGAGCAGTTCTTC. This encodes CSGGTANNEQFF.

CDR3 in DNA: TGTGCCAGCTCACCCGGCTCGGACCGGCCCCAGCATTTT. Translated, it gives CASSPGSDRPQHF. The chain has TRBV18 and TRBJ1-5; D call uncertain. Per the germline V gene, CDR1 is KGHSH and CDR2 is LQKENI. The CDR3 has 13 residues. Trimming left V 3 bases short and J 9 bases short, with 12 bases between. Together with reference TRBV18 and TRBJ1-5, the CDR3 gives the full variable domain: NAGVMQNPRHLVRRRGQEARLRCSPMKGHSHVYWYRQLPEEGLKFMVYLQKENIIDESGMPKERFSAEFPKEGPSILRIQQVVRGDSAAYFCASSPGSDRPQHFGDGTRLSIL.

The rearrangement uses TRBV7-8 and TRBJ2-4; D uncertain. Looked up from germline, CDR1 is SGHVS and CDR2 is FQNEAQ. This CDR3 region has 12 residues. V shed 5 bases and J shed 9 bases, with 11 bases lying between them. DNA for the CDR3: TGTGCCAGCAGCCCCAATCGTGGCATTCAGTACTTC. Its translation: CASSPNRGIQYF.

The chain combines TRBV29-1 with TRBJ2-2, with a tentative D call TRBD2 (5 bases). V was cut by 4 bases and J by 10 bases, with 22 bases left in between. This CDR3 has 15 amino acids. Germline CDR1 SQVTM, CDR2 ANQGSEA. The CDR3 region is CSVGIGGQSEEELFF. The CDR3 DNA follows: TGCAGCGTTGGAATAGGAGGTCAGTCCGAGGAGGAGCTGTTTTTT.

The chain has TRBV6-6 and TRBJ2-7; D perhaps matches TRBD1 (5 bases). The CDR3 covers 16 residues. V gave up 2 bases and J gave up 0 bases, with 14 bases separating them. Germline lookup yields CDR1 MNHNY and CDR2 SVGAGI (reference sequence). In DNA form, the CDR3 reads TGTGCCAGCAGTTACACAGTCACCAGGGCCTCCTACGAGCAGTACTTC. Translation: CASSYTVTRASYEQYF.

The rearrangement uses TRBV29-1 and TRBJ2-1; tentatively, D is TRBD1 or TRBD2 (5 bases each). Germline V gene lookup returns CDR1 SQVTM and CDR2 ANQGSEA. The CDR3 consists of 12 residues. V was clipped by 6 bases and J by 6 bases, with 12 bases between them. CDR3 in amino acids: CSVGDHPNEQFF. The CDR3 bases are TGCAGCGTGGGGGACCATCCCAATGAGCAGTTCTTC.

The genes are TRBV7-8 and TRBJ2-5, with a tentative D call TRBD1 (5 bases). The CDR3 has 11 amino acids. Trimming left V 10 bases short and J 5 bases short, with 11 bases between. The germline V gene has CDR1 SGHVS and CDR2 FQNEAQ. The DNA of the CDR3 is TGTGCCACCAGGGAATGGGAGACCCAGTACTTC. Protein sequence: CATREWETQYF.

A few counts support this clone. The chain has TRBV29-1 and TRBJ2-5; D not resolved. Germline CDR1 is SQVTM and CDR2 is ANQGSEA. The CDR3 spans 12 residues. V was cut by 0 bases and J by 5 bases, with 7 bases left in between. The CDR3 is CSVEDLGETQYF. CDR3 DNA: TGCAGCGTTGAAGATCTTGGGGAGACCCAGTACTTC.

The chain recombines TRBV5-1 with TRBJ2-4; 11 bases line up with TRBD2. Germline-derived CDR1 and CDR2 are SGHRS and YFSETQ. The CDR3 is made up of 14 amino acids. V was pared by 4 bases and J by 6 bases, with 3 bases of the junction left unmatched. The CDR3 loop is CASSGGTSGNIQYF. The CDR3 coding sequence is TGCGCCAGCAGCGGGGGGACTAGCGGAAACATTCAGTACTTC. The whole variable domain, remainder taken from reference TRBV5-1 and TRBJ2-4, is KAGVTQTPRYLIKTRGQQVTLSCSPISGHRSVSWYQQTPGQGLQFLFEYFSETQRNKGNFPGRFSGRQFSNSRSEMNVSTLELGDSALYLCASSGGTSGNIQYFGAGTRLSVL.

V gene TRBV4-1 combines with J gene TRBJ2-3; possibly TRBD2 for D (6 bases). Germline CDR1 and CDR2: MGHRA and YSYEKL. The CDR3 runs 15 residues. Deletions cut 0 bases from V and 2 bases from J, with 9 bases between. CDR3 sequence reads: CASSQEVAATDTQYF. The CDR3 DNA is TGCGCCAGCAGCCAAGAGGTAGCGGCCACAGATACGCAGTATTTT.

V and J are TRBV30 and TRBJ2-5; no reliable D call. CDR1 is GTSNPN, CDR2 SVGIG, per germline (reference sequence). The ends were cut back, 1 base at V and 0 bases at J, with 6 bases in the middle. This CDR3 spans 13 amino acids. CDR3: CAWSESYQETQYF. CDR3 DNA: TGTGCCTGGAGTGAATCGTACCAAGAGACCCAGTACTTC.

In its sample, this clone was seen a few times. The V gene is TRBV29-1, the J gene TRBJ2-7; D remains ambiguous. The germline V gene encodes CDR1 SQVTM and CDR2 ANQGSEA. Trimming pared 6 bases from V and 0 bases from J, leaving 9 bases between. The length of the CDR3 is 12 residues. CDR3 in amino acids: CSVLENSYEQYF. Here the CDR3 DNA reads TGCAGCGTACTTGAGAACTCCTACGAGCAGTACTTC.

The sample holds a few counts of this clone. V gene TRBV29-1 combines with J gene TRBJ2-3; no clear D gene. Germline loops: CDR1 SQVTM, CDR2 ANQGSEA. The CDR3 runs 14 residues. Trimming pared 4 bases from V and 0 bases from J, leaving 11 bases between. The CDR3 spells CSVAPGLSTDTQYF. DNA for the CDR3: TGCAGCGTTGCCCCAGGCCTTAGCACAGATACGCAGTATTTT.

V is TRBV14 and J is TRBJ2-2; D is uncertain. Germline V lookup: CDR1 SGHDN, CDR2 FVKESK. This CDR3 has 12 residues. Trimming pared 1 base from V and 7 bases from J, leaving 4 bases between. CDR3 nucleotide sequence: TGTGCCAGCAGCCAAGTTTACGGGGAGCTGTTTTTT. Amino acid sequence: CASSQVYGELFF. Based on the CDR3 plus reference TRBV14 and TRBJ2-2, the full variable domain is EAGVTQFPSHSVIEKGQTVTLRCDPISGHDNLYWYRRVMGKEIKFLLHFVKESKQDESGMPNNRFLAERTGGTYSTLKVQPAELEDSGVYFCASSQVYGELFFGEGSRLTVL.

The J gene is TRBJ1-2, the V gene TRBV5-1, with D possibly TRBD1 on 5 matching bases. The CDR3 loop spans 15 amino acids. Per the germline V gene, CDR1 is SGHRS and CDR2 is YFSETQ. The V gene lost 8 bases and the J gene lost 8 bases, with 25 bases spanning the gap. This chain's CDR3 is CASAKERGVAGGYTF. CDR3 DNA sequence: TGCGCCAGTGCGAAAGAGAGAGGGGTCGCTGGCGGCTACACCTTC. Full variable domain (missing parts from reference TRBV5-1 and TRBJ1-2): KAGVTQTPRYLIKTRGQQVTLSCSPISGHRSVSWYQQTPGQGLQFLFEYFSETQRNKGNFPGRFSGRQFSNSRSEMNVSTLELGDSALYLCASAKERGVAGGYTFGSGTRLTVV.

The chain joins TRBV29-1 to TRBJ2-5, with TRBD2 as a possible D gene (5 bases). TRBJ2-7 explains the end of the DNA better; the J call may be wrong. In germline, CDR1 is SQVTM, CDR2 ANQGSEA. The CDR3 is 11 residues long. The CDR3 bases are TGCAGCGTTCGCGGGCTCTACGAGCAGTACTTC. Translated: CSVRGLYEQYF.

Worth noting for this clone: Distinct nucleotide sequences in the sample also encode this CDR3. The CDR3 nucleotides read TGCAGCGTCGGCACTGAAGCTTTCTTT. It codes for CSVGTEAFF. V is TRBV29-1 and J is TRBJ1-1; unclear D gene. Germline assignment: CDR1 SQVTM and CDR2 ANQGSEA. The CDR3 extends over 9 amino acids. V shed 6 bases and J shed 4 bases, with 3 bases lying between them.